Following are 6 T cell receptor beta chains from one sample sequenced in a study of blood T cell repertoires in COVID-19. The assay was immunoSEQ multiplex PCR, and TCRdb's table has in-frame clones only and misses some. The sample comprises 400,000 to 450,000 clones, about 90% of which are singletons, and approximately 0.65% rests with the top ten. Sequencing input: PBMCs or T cells enriched from blood (not recorded which). Receptor source: a man aged 18-30 years who had recovered from COVID-19.

This chain joins TRBV18 and TRBJ2-2; 8 bases map to TRBD1. CDR1 KGHSH and CDR2 LQKENI come from the germline V gene. The CDR3 totals 16 residues. The V segment lost 3 bases and the J segment 4 bases; nucleotides outside the gene matches: 7. CDR3 in DNA: TGTGCCAGCTCACCGTCCGACAGGGGACTCACCGGGGAGCTGTTTTTT. Its translation: CASSPSDRGLTGELFF.

V and J are TRBV9 and TRBJ1-5; the match to TRBD1 covers 7 bases. The CDR3 spans 15 residues. V shed 3 bases, J shed 3 bases, and the junction held 6 bases outside the gene matches. The germline V gene encodes CDR1 SGDLS and CDR2 YYNGEE. The CDR3 sequence is CASSAGQLNNQPQHF. The DNA for the CDR3 is TGTGCCAGCAGCGCGGGACAGCTCAACAATCAGCCCCAGCATTTT.

The chain recombines TRBV19 with TRBJ1-1; maybe TRBD1 (6 bases). The CDR3 covers 13 residues. Germline CDR1 LNHDA, CDR2 SQIVND (reference sequence). Trimming left V 4 bases short and J 5 bases short, with 11 bases between. This CDR3 is CASSTRGRTEAFF. The DNA of the CDR3 is TGTGCCAGTAGTACCAGGGGAAGGACTGAAGCTTTCTTT. Full variable domain (rest looked up from reference TRBV19 and TRBJ1-1): DGGITQSPKYLFRKEGQNVTLSCEQNLNHDAMYWYRQDPGQGLRLIYYSQIVNDFQKGDIAEGYSVSREKKESFPLTVTSAQKNPTAFYLCASSTRGRTEAFFGQGTRLTVV.

The chain uses TRBV2 and TRBJ1-3; TRBD1 is a possible D gene (5 bases). With 7 bases removed from V and 0 bases from J, the gap between germline ends came to 13 bases. CDR3 length: 15 amino acids. The germline gives CDR1 SNHLY, CDR2 FYNNEI. CDR3 bases: TGTGCCAGCACCTTAGACAGTTCCTCTGGAAACACCATATATTTT. This encodes CASTLDSSSGNTIYF.

The gene calls are TRBV5-4 and TRBJ1-2; 7 bases line up with TRBD1. The CDR3 contains 13 residues. Per germline, CDR1 SGHNT and CDR2 YYREEE (reference sequence). Trimming cost V 0 bases and J 6 bases; bases outside gene matches: 2. CDR3 bases: TGTGCCAGCAGCTTGGACAGGGGAGATGGCTACACCTTC. It translates to CASSLDRGDGYTF.

This sequence joins TRBV11-3 and TRBJ2-7, with TRBD1 matching 7 bases. CDR1 SGHNT and CDR2 YENEEA come from the germline V gene. Trimming at V came to 4 bases and at J to 5 bases, leaving 8 bases not matched to a gene. The CDR3 has 14 amino acids. Written as DNA, the CDR3 is TGTGCCAGCAGCTACAGGGGAGACAGGGACGAGCAGTACTTC. Its protein is CASSYRGDRDEQYF.